This TCR beta chain was captured in a study of response to subunit inactivated influenza vaccine. This CDR3 has 12 amino acids. V was cut by 0 bases and J by 8 bases, with 7 bases left in between. CDR1 and CDR2 (germline): ENHRY, SYGVKD. This clonotype has just a few counts. TCRdb ran MiXCR on the RT-PCR reads and lists one entry per CDR3 protein. The data contain about 190,000 distinct CDR3 sequences, 13% to 15% of them singletons. This specimen was CD8+ T cells sorted from PBMCs, taken 5 days after vaccination. The chain is built from TRBV10-3 and TRBJ1-2; D is undetermined. This TCR derives from a man aged 45 to 65 who received an inactivated influenza vaccine. The CDR3 spells CAISESMWGYTF. The CDR3 DNA follows: TGTGCCATCAGTGAGTCGATGTGGGGCTACACCTTC.